This is a list of T cell receptor beta chains from one sample in a study of T cell changes during pregnancy in multiple sclerosis. This table comes from immunoSEQ multiplex PCR, and its TCRdb copy is limited to in-frame clones, with some not included. Of some 46,000 clones in the sample, about 91% were seen once. The sequencing used peripheral blood, collected in the third trimester of pregnancy. These TCRs come from a female donor with multiple sclerosis, enrolled in a pregnancy study. Both conserved end residues are part of each CDR3. The D gene is left open where the match is weak. Clone size is shown for a subset of rows, as once, few, many or a class of expanded clone.

CDR3 length	V gene	D gene	clone size	J gene	CDR3 DNA	CDR3 protein
14	TRBV18	-	once	TRBJ1-5	TGTGCCAGCTCACCTGGGCAAAGCAATCAGCCCCAGCATTTT	CASSPGQSNQPQHF
13	TRBV2	-	once	TRBJ2-3	TGTGCCTACCTTGGGGGGAACACAGATACGCAGTATTTT	CAYLGGNTDTQYF
17	TRBV4-1	TRBD1	-	TRBJ2-7	TGCGCCAGCAGCCAATATTCTGGGACAGGGGTTTTACACGAGCAGTACTTC	CASSQYSGTGVLHEQYF
15	TRBV7-2	-	-	TRBJ2-1	TGTGCCAGCAGCCCGTCTGGCAGTAAGTACAATGAGCAGTTCTTC	CASSPSGSKYNEQFF
14	TRBV6-5	TRBD2	-	TRBJ2-3	TGTGCCAGCAGTTCTGGACTAGTTACAGATACGCAGTATTTT	CASSSGLVTDTQYF
19	TRBV18	TRBD2	-	TRBJ2-2	TGTGCCAGCTCACACGAAGCACCACCCAGCGGGGTCAACACCGGGGAGCTGTTTTTT	CASSHEAPPSGVNTGELFF
16	TRBV18	TRBD1	-	TRBJ1-1	TGTGCCAGCTCACCGGCGGGACAGGGATCCTCCTCTGAAGCTTTCTTT	CASSPAGQGSSSEAFF
15	TRBV27	TRBD2	-	TRBJ2-3	TGTGCCAGCAGTATGAGCGGGGCGAGCACAGATACGCAGTATTTT	CASSMSGASTDTQYF
16	TRBV7-3	-	-	TRBJ1-1	TGTGCCAGCAGCTTAACGTATCGACAGAGGAACACTGAAGCTTTCTTT	CASSLTYRQRNTEAFF
13	TRBV5-1	-	-	TRBJ2-7	TGCGCCAGCAGTGCGGGACAGATCAACGAGCAGTACTTC	CASSAGQINEQYF
12	TRBV28	-	-	TRBJ2-1	TGTGCCAGCAGTCTCTCCAGGGGTGGGGAGTTCTTC	CASSLSRGGEFF
14	TRBV6-4	-	once	TRBJ1-6	TGTGCCAGCAGTGACGTCCCAGGCAGCTCACCCCTCCACTTT	CASSDVPGSSPLHF
16	TRBV4-3	TRBD1	-	TRBJ1-6	TGCGCCAGCAGCCAAGCGACAGGGGGCGAAGCTTCACCCCTCCACTTT	CASSQATGGEASPLHF
17	TRBV19	-	-	TRBJ2-1	TGTGCCAGTAGTATACCCAGCGAGAGACAGTCCTACAATGAGCAGTTCTTC	CASSIPSERQSYNEQFF
12	TRBV14	TRBD2	once	TRBJ2-7	TGTGCCAGCAGCCAGGGGGGGTTTCGGCAGTACTTC	CASSQGGFRQYF
14	TRBV7-9	-	-	TRBJ1-1	TGTGCCAGCAGCTTAGCGCGGGCGAACACTGAAGCTTTCTTT	CASSLARANTEAFF
14	TRBV6-6	TRBD1	-	TRBJ2-7	TGTGCCAGCAGTTACTCGGGCAGGGGGTACGAGCAGTACTTC	CASSYSGRGYEQYF
17	TRBV27	-	-	TRBJ1-2	TGTGCCAGCAGTTACTCGGGCGGGGCCGACTCAAGGCCCGGCTACACCTTC	CASSYSGGADSRPGYTF
15	TRBV11-2	TRBD2	-	TRBJ2-1	TGTGCCAGCAGCAAACCGGGACTAGCGGGAGTTGAGCAGTTCTTC	CASSKPGLAGVEQFF
13	TRBV7-3	-	-	TRBJ1-1	TGTGCCAGCAGCTTATCGGGGAACACTGAAGCTTTCTTT	CASSLSGNTEAFF
13	TRBV6-5	TRBD1	-	TRBJ2-5	TGTGCCAGCAGTAAGCGACAGGGAGAGACCCAGTACTTC	CASSKRQGETQYF
16	TRBV11-2	TRBD1	-	TRBJ1-1	TGTGCCAGCAGCTTAGCTGGGACAGGGATGAACACTGAAGCTTTCTTT	CASSLAGTGMNTEAFF
15	TRBV4-1	TRBD2	-	TRBJ2-7	TGCGCCAGCAGCCAACTAGCGGGAGTAGGGTACGAGCAGTACTTC	CASSQLAGVGYEQYF
17	TRBV4-2	-	-	TRBJ2-2	TGTGCCAGCAGCCAAGATGATGGCGGGTCGAACACCGGGGAGCTGTTTTTT	CASSQDDGGSNTGELFF
16	TRBV11-2	TRBD2	-	TRBJ2-5	TGTGCCAGCAGCCCTAGGACTAGCGGGTTACAAGAGACCCAGTACTTC	CASSPRTSGLQETQYF
18	TRBV15	-	-	TRBJ1-3	TGTGCCACCAGCAGAGGCGGTATTGGGGCTATCAGTGGAAACACCATATATTTT	CATSRGGIGAISGNTIYF
18	TRBV9	TRBD2	-	TRBJ2-7	TGTGCCAGCAGCGCAGGACTAGCGGGAGGGCCTAAACTGTACGAGCAGTACTTC	CASSAGLAGGPKLYEQYF
17	TRBV5-6	-	-	TRBJ1-3	TGTGCCAGCAGCTTGTATACAGGGACGAACTCTGGAAACACCATATATTTT	CASSLYTGTNSGNTIYF
13	TRBV28	-	-	TRBJ1-4	TGTGCCAGCAGTCTATTGGGGCGCGAAAAACTGTTTTTT	CASSLLGREKLFF
17	TRBV19	TRBD1	-	TRBJ2-2	TGTGCCAGTAGTAGCCCCGGGACAGGTTATTTCACCGGGGAGCTGTTTTTT	CASSSPGTGYFTGELFF
14	TRBV2	TRBD2	-	TRBJ2-5	TGTGCCAGCAGCAATAGCGGGATTATGGAGACCCAGTACTTC	CASSNSGIMETQYF